The rows below give T cell receptor beta chains drawn from one sample of a study of blood T cell repertoires in COVID-19. Only in-frame clones appear in the TCRdb table, and some are missing; sequencing was by immunoSEQ multiplex PCR. The sample carries some 62,000 clones, roughly 85% recorded once. The sequenced sample was peripheral blood. These receptors originate from a woman aged 80 or older with acute or convalescent COVID-19. Both conserved end residues are part of each CDR3. A D gene is named only where the DNA matches it firmly. Clone size, where shown, is once, few, many, or a class for clones that have expanded.

>TRBJ2-3|TRBD2|.|TRBV27
TGTGCCAGCGGGAGGACTAGCGGGACCGCGGCCACAGATACGCAGTATTTT
CASGRTSGTAATDTQYF
>TRBJ1-2|TRBD1|.|TRBV19
TGTGCCAGTAGTACCCAGGGACAGGGATCAGGCTATGGCTACACCTTC
CASSTQGQGSGYGYTF
>TRBJ2-3|.|.|TRBV3-1/TRBV3-2
TGTGCCAGCAGCTATAGACTAGGGGGCACAGATACGCAGTATTTT
CASSYRLGGTDTQYF
>TRBJ2-3|TRBD2|.|TRBV9
TGTGCCAGCAGCGTGAGGACTAGCGGGAGGTTGGGGGATACGCAGTATTTT
CASSVRTSGRLGDTQYF
>TRBJ2-7|TRBD1|.|TRBV7-3
TGTGCCAGCAGCGCCTCGGGGACAGGGAGAGGTGTGACCACCTACGAGCAGTACTTC
CASSASGTGRGVTTYEQYF
>TRBJ2-7|TRBD2|.|TRBV4-2
TGTGCCAGCAGCCAAGATATGCTAGCGGGAGCCTACTACGAGCAGTACTTC
CASSQDMLAGAYYEQYF
>TRBJ1-2|TRBD1|.|TRBV18
TGTGCCAGCTCTGGGACAGGGCCCTTCTATGGCTACACCTTC
CASSGTGPFYGYTF
>TRBJ1-2|TRBD1|.|TRBV6-5
TGTGCCAGCAGTAAGGGACAGGGGCGATCTGGCTACACCTTC
CASSKGQGRSGYTF
>TRBJ2-4|TRBD1|.|TRBV28
TGTGCCAGCAGCCCGGGGGGACAGGGCTACATTCAGTACTTC
CASSPGGQGYIQYF
>TRBJ1-4|TRBD1|.|TRBV29-1
TGCAGCGTTGCCCATCCCGGGACAGGAGAAAAACTGTTTTTT
CSVAHPGTGEKLFF
>TRBJ2-3|TRBD2|.|TRBV5-1
TGCGCCAGCCGGGAGGCTAGCACAGATACGCAGTATTTT
CASREASTDTQYF
>TRBJ1-6|.|.|TRBV19
TGTGCCAGTAGCCTAATTTGGGGGGGAAATTCACCCCTCCACTTT
CASSLIWGGNSPLHF
>TRBJ2-5|TRBD1|.|TRBV18
TGTGCCAGCTCACGCCGGACAGGGGAGGGAGAGACCCAGTACTTC
CASSRRTGEGETQYF
>TRBJ2-1|TRBD2|.|TRBV4-1
TGCGCCAGCAGCCCCGGGCTAGCGGCCTACAATGAGCAGTTCTTC
CASSPGLAAYNEQFF
>TRBJ1-1|.|.|TRBV18
TGTGCCAGCTCACCAGGCAGAGGGACTGAAGCTTTCTTT
CASSPGRGTEAFF
>TRBJ2-3|TRBD1|.|TRBV4-3
TGCGCCAGCCGACGGACAGGGGAAGATACGCAGTATTTT
CASRRTGEDTQYF
>TRBJ2-2|.|.|TRBV27
TGTGCCAGCAGTCAAAGGCCGGGGTTAGCTGGGGAGCTGTTTTTT
CASSQRPGLAGELFF
>TRBJ2-5|TRBD2|.|TRBV19
TGTGCCAGTAGTATAGAGGTAGCGGGGATGGAGACCCAGTACTTC
CASSIEVAGMETQYF
>TRBJ1-1|TRBD1|.|TRBV28
TGTGCCAGCAGTTGGAACAGGGGAATCAACACTGAAGCTTTCTTT
CASSWNRGINTEAFF
>TRBJ1-4|TRBD1|.|TRBV5-1
TGCGCCAGCAGCTTGGACCGGGACAGACGAACTAATGAAAAACTGTTTTTT
CASSLDRDRRTNEKLFF
>TRBJ1-2|.|once|TRBV19
TGTGCCAGTATCCGGATAGGAGGCTATGGCTACACCTTC
CASIRIGGYGYTF
>TRBJ1-1|TRBD1|.|TRBV3-1/TRBV3-2
TGTGCCAGCAGCCAAGGCGGACAGGTGGGGGCTTTCTTT
CASSQGGQVGAFF
>TRBJ1-3|.|.|TRBV6-1
TGTGCCAGCAGTGAGGGGAACAGGAACTCTGGAAACACCATATATTTT
CASSEGNRNSGNTIYF
>TRBJ2-1|.|.|TRBV19
TGTGCCAGTAGTTCCCCCCGGAATGAGCAGTTCTTC
CASSSPRNEQFF
>TRBJ1-3|.|.|TRBV4-1
TGCGCCAGCAGCCCCGTAAGATCCGACAGGCAAACTGGAAACACCATATATTTT
CASSPVRSDRQTGNTIYF